What follows are 32 T cell receptor beta chains derived from one specimen sequenced in a study of blood T cell repertoires in COVID-19. Sequencing was performed with immunoSEQ multiplex PCR; in TCRdb, only in-frame clones are kept and a portion is missing. The table records about 250,000 clones, roughly 89% of them present only once. The sequencing input was peripheral blood. These receptors all come from a middle-aged woman who had recovered from COVID-19.

The J gene is TRBJ2-7, the V gene TRBV4-1; D gene unclear. V shed 3 bases and J shed 0 bases, with 9 bases lying between them. Per germline, CDR1 MGHRA and CDR2 YSYEKL. The CDR3 sequence is 14 residues long. The CDR3 bases are TGCGCCAGCAGCCATGGTTCGAGCTCCTACGAGCAGTACTTC. It codes for CASSHGSSSYEQYF.

The chain is built from TRBV9 and TRBJ2-1, with TRBD2 identical over 7 bases. The CDR3 is 15 amino acids. In germline, CDR1 is SGDLS, CDR2 YYNGEE. Trimming removed 4 bases from V and 6 bases from J; junction bases left unmatched: 10. The CDR3 DNA follows: TGTGCCAGCAGCCTGGGACTGGGAGGGCTCAATGAGCAGTTCTTC. Its protein product is CASSLGLGGLNEQFF.

The chain combines TRBV6-5 with TRBJ2-1; 12 bases fit TRBD2. V trimming: 6 bases; J trimming: 10 bases; junction bases outside the gene matches: 7. Germline lookup yields CDR1 MNHEY and CDR2 SVGAGI. This CDR3 is 14 amino acids long. This CDR3 is CASRLAGGLVEQFF. As DNA, the CDR3 is TGTGCCAGCAGGCTAGCGGGGGGGCTCGTAGAGCAGTTCTTC.

The J gene is TRBJ2-5, the V gene TRBV28, with TRBD1 as a possible D gene (6 bases). Germline V lookup: CDR1 MDHEN, CDR2 SYDVKM. The CDR3 sequence is 15 residues long. V was cut by 5 bases and J by 5 bases, with 18 bases left in between. CDR3 in amino acids: CASSRNRRGGETQYF. CDR3 sequence (DNA): TGTGCCAGCAGTCGTAATCGCAGGGGTGGCGAGACCCAGTACTTC.

J is TRBJ1-2 and V is TRBV28, with 8 bases matching TRBD1. Looked up from germline, CDR1 is MDHEN and CDR2 is SYDVKM. Unmatched junction bases numbered 7, after V lost 6 bases and J lost 1 base. CDR3 size: 15 residues. The CDR3 DNA reads TGTGCCAGCAGGGGGCAGGGGGCATTTAACTATGGCTACACCTTC. As protein: CASRGQGAFNYGYTF.

The chain has TRBV19 and TRBJ2-4; possible D gene TRBD1, 6 bases. The germline V gene encodes CDR1 LNHDA and CDR2 SQIVND (reference sequence). V was clipped by 8 bases and J by 10 bases, with 12 bases between them. The length of the CDR3 is 11 residues. The CDR3 is CASGQPEIQYF. The CDR3 region has the DNA TGTGCCAGTGGACAGCCTGAGATTCAGTACTTC.

The chain combines TRBV5-5 with TRBJ2-1; 8 nucleotides agree with TRBD1. Germline-derived CDR1 and CDR2 are SGHKS and YYEKEE (reference sequence). J was trimmed by 12 bases and V by 4 bases; bases with no gene match: 9. The CDR3 covers 13 residues. In DNA, the CDR3 is TGTGCCAGCAGCCCCCAAACACAGGGGGGGCAGTTCTTC. This translates into CASSPQTQGGQFF.

The rearrangement links TRBV5-1 to TRBJ2-3, with TRBD2 matching over 11 bases. The CDR3 loop spans 15 amino acids. The ends lost 0 bases at V and 5 bases at J; junction bases unmatched: 2. Germline CDR1 and CDR2: SGHRS and YFSETQ. CDR3 region: CASSLVGLAGDTQYF. DNA of the CDR3: TGCGCCAGCAGCTTGGTTGGACTAGCGGGAGATACGCAGTATTTT.

This clone is a singleton in its sample. The chain is built from TRBV29-1 and TRBJ2-1, with 8 bases that match TRBD2. The V and J ends lost 7 bases and 9 bases, in that order; junction bases with no gene match: 11. CDR3 length: 13 amino acids. The germline V gene encodes CDR1 SQVTM and CDR2 ANQGSEA. DNA for the CDR3: TGCAGCGCCGTAGCGGGAATGCGGAGTGAGCAGTTCTTC. The encoded protein is CSAVAGMRSEQFF.

The rearrangement links TRBV3-1 (or the pseudogene TRBV3-2) to TRBJ2-2; the match to TRBD1 covers 7 bases. J lost 2 bases, V lost 1 base, and 7 bases had no gene match. This CDR3 contains 17 residues. CDR1 LGHDT and CDR2 YNNKEL come from the germline V gene (reference sequence). CDR3 nucleotides: TGTGCCAGCAGCCAAGGGTGGGACAGCGTCAACACCGGGGAGCTGTTTTTT. It encodes CASSQGWDSVNTGELFF.

This chain joins TRBV30 and TRBJ2-7; D possibly corresponds to TRBD1 (6 bases). The length of the CDR3 is 13 residues. Trimming cost V 3 bases and J 0 bases, with 9 bases left between them. The germline V gene encodes CDR1 GTSNPN and CDR2 SVGIG (reference sequence). CDR3 residues: CAWRWTASYEQYF. Here the CDR3 DNA reads TGTGCCTGGAGGTGGACAGCCTCCTACGAGCAGTACTTC.

The chain combines TRBV9 with TRBJ2-2, with a weak D call TRBD1 (5 bases). Germline values: CDR1 SGDLS, CDR2 YYNGEE. Trimming pared 3 bases from V and 7 bases from J, leaving 13 bases between. This CDR3 contains 14 residues. Here the CDR3 reads CASSEGSTIGELFF. CDR3 coding DNA: TGTGCCAGCAGCGAGGGGTCCACAATCGGGGAGCTGTTTTTT.

The rearrangement uses TRBV19 and TRBJ2-5; a weak D match, TRBD2 (6 bases). This CDR3 region has 15 residues. Germline CDR1 is LNHDA and CDR2 is SQIVND (reference sequence). Trimming pared 2 bases from V and 2 bases from J, leaving 12 bases between. The CDR3 coding sequence is TGTGCCAGTAGTATACGGCGGGCGGGGCAAGAGACCCAGTACTTC. Its protein product is CASSIRRAGQETQYF.

J is TRBJ1-2 and V is TRBV24-1; D unresolved. Germline V CDR1 and CDR2: KGHDR, SFDVKD. There are 14 residues in the CDR3. The V gene lost 5 bases and the J gene lost 7 bases, with 16 bases spanning the gap. For the CDR3, the DNA is TGTGCCACCAGTGCCCCCTCTGGACGGGGTGGCTACACCTTC. It specifies CATSAPSGRGGYTF.

The rearrangement joins TRBV7-6 to TRBJ1-4; D remains unclear. The CDR3 has 14 amino acids. V was trimmed by 5 bases and J by 4 bases, leaving 11 bases between them. From germline, CDR1 is SGHVS and CDR2 FNYEAQ. The CDR3 protein is CASSPTRVNEKLFF. In DNA form, the CDR3 reads TGTGCCAGCAGCCCCACGAGGGTTAATGAAAAACTGTTTTTT. The full variable domain, completed using reference TRBV7-6 and TRBJ1-4, is GAGVSQSPRYKVTKRGQDVALRCDPISGHVSLYWYRQALGQGPEFLTYFNYEAQQDKSGLPNDRFSAERPEGSISTLTIQRTEQRDSAMYRCASSPTRVNEKLFFGSGTQLSVL.

The chain is built from TRBV6-2 or TRBV6-3 and TRBJ2-7; a possible D gene is TRBD1 (5 bases). CDR1 and CDR2 (germline): MNHEY, SVGEGT. The CDR3 runs to 14 residues. Trimming removed 5 bases from V and 0 bases from J, with 11 bases in between. The CDR3: CASSGHTSSYEQYV. CDR3 nucleotides: TGTGCCAGCAGTGGACACACCAGCTCCTACGAGCAGTACGTC.

The CDR3 bases are TGTGCCAGCATTACAGCAGCAACTAATGAAAAACTGTTTTTT. This codes for CASITAATNEKLFF. The chain employs TRBV27 and TRBJ1-4; D is unresolved. V lost 7 bases and J 0 bases, leaving 9 bases between the germline ends. Germline V CDR1 and CDR2: MNHEY, SMNVEV (reference sequence). The CDR3 spans 14 residues.

The V gene is TRBV7-2, the J gene TRBJ2-3, with D maybe TRBD2 (5 bases). CDR3 length equals 16 residues. CDR1 and CDR2 (germline): SGHTA, FQGNSA. V was pared by 1 base and J by 0 bases, with 11 bases between. The CDR3 nucleotides read TGTGCCAGCAGCTTAGGCGGGTCTTCTAGCACAGATACGCAGTATTTT. This codes for CASSLGGSSSTDTQYF.

The J gene is TRBJ1-6, the V gene TRBV30; weak D call: TRBD1 (5 bases). Germline CDR1 and CDR2: GTSNPN and SVGIG (reference sequence). The CDR3 runs 17 residues. V was pared by 5 bases and J by 7 bases, with 24 bases between. CDR3 sequence (DNA): TGTGCCTGGTGCCCGGACAAGGGGCCCTCCGAGAATTCACCCCTCCACTTT. Translation gives CAWCPDKGPSENSPLHF.

The V gene is TRBV20-1, the J gene TRBJ2-1; a possible D gene is TRBD2 (7 bases). The ends were cut back, 3 bases at V and 6 bases at J, with 12 bases in the middle. The germline V gene has CDR1 DFQATT and CDR2 SNEGSKA (reference sequence). The CDR3 has 13 amino acids. The DNA of the CDR3 is TGCAGTGCTAGTGGCGGGGGCCGCAATGAGCAGTTCTTC. Residues: CSASGGGRNEQFF.

This clone was seen a few times. The chain joins TRBV27 to TRBJ2-1; 8 nucleotides align to TRBD2. Germline CDR1 MNHEY, CDR2 SMNVEV (reference sequence). The CDR3 spans 14 residues. With 5 bases clipped from V and 8 bases from J, the junction kept 8 bases outside the gene matches. DNA for the CDR3: TGTGCCAGCAGTCCCACTCGGGGGGGTGATGAGCAGTTCTTC. Amino acid sequence: CASSPTRGGDEQFF.

This clone was found once. For the CDR3, the DNA is TGCGCCAGCAGTGAAAGAGCCTTCACAGATACGCAGTATTTT. This encodes CASSERAFTDTQYF. The genes are TRBV10-1 and TRBJ2-3; no definite D call. Germline assignment: CDR1 WNHNN and CDR2 SYGVQD (reference sequence). Trimming cost V 3 bases and J 2 bases, with 9 bases left between them. The CDR3 loop spans 14 amino acids.

The chain links TRBV7-2 to TRBJ2-3; D gene ambiguous. Trimming stripped 1 base from V and 3 bases from J, with 8 bases between. CDR1 and CDR2 from the germline V gene are SGHTA and FQGNSA. The length of the CDR3 is 14 residues. The CDR3 bases are TGTGCCAGCAGCTTAGTCGAGAATACAGATACGCAGTATTTT. This translates into CASSLVENTDTQYF.

J is TRBJ2-3 and V is TRBV11-1, with no clear D. Germline lookup yields CDR1 SGHAT and CDR2 FQDESV (reference sequence). V lost 1 base and J lost 2, with 10 bases in between. The CDR3 runs to 15 residues. The DNA of the CDR3 is TGTGCCAGCAGCTTAGGTGGCCCCTTCACAGATACGCAGTATTTT. Translation: CASSLGGPFTDTQYF.

The gene calls are TRBV11-2 and TRBJ2-7; 11 bases agree with TRBD2. The CDR3 covers 16 residues. The germline gives CDR1 SGHAT, CDR2 FQNNGV. V shed 7 bases, J shed 6 bases, and the junction held 14 bases outside the gene matches. The CDR3 reads CASNNRIGTSGLEQYF. The CDR3 bases are TGTGCCAGCAACAACCGAATTGGGACTAGCGGCCTCGAGCAGTACTTC.

V and J are TRBV20-1 and TRBJ2-3; a possible D gene is TRBD2 (6 bases). Deletions cut 3 bases from V and 2 bases from J, with 12 bases between. Germline V gene lookup returns CDR1 DFQATT and CDR2 SNEGSKA (reference sequence). This CDR3 has 14 amino acids. The CDR3 DNA reads as TGCAGTGCTAGTGTCGGGGGAAACACAGATACGCAGTATTTT. This translates into CSASVGGNTDTQYF.

The V call is TRBV28, the J call TRBJ1-6; no definite D call. The CDR3 is made up of 14 amino acids. From germline, CDR1 is MDHEN and CDR2 SYDVKM. V was trimmed by 5 bases and J by 6 bases, leaving 11 bases between them. The CDR3 DNA is TGTGCCAGCAGTCCCCCGCGGCTTAATTCACCCCTCCACTTT. It encodes CASSPPRLNSPLHF.

The chain carries TRBV2 and TRBJ2-5, with a tentative D call TRBD1 (5 bases). Germline V gene sequence: CDR1 SNHLY, CDR2 FYNNEI. CDR3 length equals 15 residues. The ends were cut back, 5 bases at V and 5 bases at J, with 18 bases in the middle. CDR3 in amino acids: CASSPGLEVVETQYF. In DNA, the CDR3 is TGTGCCAGCAGTCCAGGGCTAGAAGTTGTTGAGACCCAGTACTTC.

The chain links TRBV7-9 to TRBJ2-2; D unresolved. Trimming removed 2 bases from V and 0 bases from J, with 7 bases in between. Germline V gene sequence: CDR1 SEHNR, CDR2 FQNEAQ (reference sequence). The CDR3 runs to 15 residues. CDR3 residues: CASSLFAANTGELFF. The CDR3 nucleotides read TGTGCCAGCAGCTTATTCGCGGCGAACACCGGGGAGCTGTTTTTT.

This rearrangement joins TRBV5-5 to TRBJ2-7; 9 bases are shared with TRBD1. CDR3 length: 14 amino acids. Germline V gives CDR1 SGHKS, CDR2 YYEKEE (reference sequence). V lost 2 bases to trimming and J lost 4 bases; unmatched junction nucleotides: 4. The CDR3 DNA follows: TGTGCCAGCAGCTTCCGGGACAGGGCATACGAGCAGTACTTC. Residues: CASSFRDRAYEQYF.

V usage is TRBV5-4 and J usage is TRBJ2-1; no reliable D call. CDR1 is SGHNT and CDR2 is YYREEE in the germline V gene (reference sequence). The germline V and J ends were trimmed by 4 bases and 4 bases, with 9 bases remaining between them. The CDR3 extends over 13 amino acids. The CDR3 nucleotides read TGTGCCAGCAGCGTAGACTTGTACAATGAGCAGTTCTTC. It translates to CASSVDLYNEQFF.

The CDR3 protein is CATSDSAGPGELFF. The CDR3 DNA is TGTGCCACCAGTGATTCCGCAGGCCCCGGGGAGCTGTTTTTT. The chain carries TRBV24-1 and TRBJ2-2; no firm D call. Germline CDR1 KGHDR, CDR2 SFDVKD. V lost 2 bases to trimming and J lost 6 bases, with 9 bases between them. This CDR3 is built from 14 residues.